This TCR beta chain was documented in a study of shared T cell receptors in the human thymus. This table comes from immunoSEQ multiplex PCR, and its TCRdb copy is limited to in-frame clones, with some not included. The data show 500,000 to 750,000 clones, around 89% seen once. V shed 6 bases and J shed 9 bases, with 12 bases lying between them. Germline lookup yields CDR1 MNHEY and CDR2 SMNVEV (reference sequence). There are 11 residues in the CDR3. These data also formed part of another study, on human thymus T cells. That paper adds: Resections from corrective heart surgery supplied the thymus tissue. A high degree of thymic repertoire overlap among unrelated individuals was reported in related research.

The receptor comes from a boy under three years old with a congenital heart defect. The genes are TRBV27 and TRBJ2-7; D remains ambiguous. Sequencing was carried out using thymocytes. The CDR3 DNA reads TGTGCCAGCAGCCTCTTATCAGGGCAGTACTTC. Translated, it gives CASSLLSGQYF.